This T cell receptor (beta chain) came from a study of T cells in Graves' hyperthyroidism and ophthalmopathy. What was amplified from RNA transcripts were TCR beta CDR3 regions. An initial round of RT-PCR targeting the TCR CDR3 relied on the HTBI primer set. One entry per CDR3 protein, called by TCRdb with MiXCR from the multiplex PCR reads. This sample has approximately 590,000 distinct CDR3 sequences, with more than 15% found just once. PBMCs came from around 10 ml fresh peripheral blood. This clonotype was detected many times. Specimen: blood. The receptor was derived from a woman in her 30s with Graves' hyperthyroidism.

CDR3 nucleotide sequence: TGCAGTGCTAGTAGGCATTATGGTGAGCAGTTCTTC. The encoded protein is CSASRHYGEQFF. The chain couples TRBV20-1 to TRBJ2-1; no clear D gene. The germline V gene encodes CDR1 DFQATT and CDR2 SNEGSKA (reference sequence). Trimming shortened V by 3 bases and J by 9 bases, and 12 bases separated the two germline ends. This CDR3 region has 12 residues.